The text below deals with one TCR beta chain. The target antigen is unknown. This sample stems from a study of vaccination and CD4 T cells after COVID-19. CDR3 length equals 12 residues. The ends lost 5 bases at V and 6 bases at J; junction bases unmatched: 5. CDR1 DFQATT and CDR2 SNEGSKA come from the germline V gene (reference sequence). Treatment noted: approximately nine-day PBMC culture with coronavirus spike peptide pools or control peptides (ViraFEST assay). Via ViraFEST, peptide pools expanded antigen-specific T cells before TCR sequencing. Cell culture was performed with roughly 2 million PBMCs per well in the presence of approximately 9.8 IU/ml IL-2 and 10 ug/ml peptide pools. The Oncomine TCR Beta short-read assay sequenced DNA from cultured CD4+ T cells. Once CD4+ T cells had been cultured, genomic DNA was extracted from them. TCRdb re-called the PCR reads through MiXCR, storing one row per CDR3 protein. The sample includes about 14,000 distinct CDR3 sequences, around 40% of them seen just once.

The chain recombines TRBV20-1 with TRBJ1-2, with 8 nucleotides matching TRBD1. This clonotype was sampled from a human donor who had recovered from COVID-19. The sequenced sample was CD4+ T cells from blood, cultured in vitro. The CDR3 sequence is CSAGQGGDGYTF. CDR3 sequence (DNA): TGCAGTGCTGGACAGGGAGGGGATGGCTACACCTTC.